These 17 T cell receptor beta chains share one sample of origin, sequenced in a study of blood T cell dynamics during melanoma immunotherapy. The protocol was immunoSEQ multiplex PCR, while the TCRdb copy is restricted to in-frame clones and leaves out a portion. The table includes around 13,000 clones, 90% to 95% detected once. Time point defined: pre-treatment baseline. The sample consisted of effector memory CD8+ T cells from blood, taken from a patient treated with checkpoint blockade. All receptors come from a human donor with melanoma.

This clone was found a few times. The V gene is TRBV27, the J gene TRBJ2-3; no clear D gene. CDR3 length: 12 residues. The V gene's germline CDR1 is MNHEY and CDR2 SMNVEV (reference sequence). Trimming left V 5 bases short and J 5 bases short, with 8 bases between. The CDR3 DNA sequence: TGTGCCAGCAGTCCCCGCCGAGATACGCAGTATTTT. Protein sequence: CASSPRRDTQYF.

This clone was picked up a small number of times. This chain joins TRBV6-6 and TRBJ1-1, with D perhaps TRBD1 (6 bases). This CDR3 is 15 amino acids long. The germline gives CDR1 MNHNY, CDR2 SVGAGI (reference sequence). The ends were cut back, 2 bases at V and 5 bases at J, with 15 bases in the middle. CDR3 nucleotide sequence: TGTGCCAGCAGTTACGGCGGGGGCTTAGGGACTGAAGCTTTCTTT. Protein sequence: CASSYGGGLGTEAFF.

This sequence joins TRBV10-3 and TRBJ2-7, with 14 bases that match TRBD2. There are 16 residues in the CDR3. Germline CDR1 and CDR2: ENHRY and SYGVKD. With 5 bases clipped from V and 4 bases from J, the junction kept 7 bases outside the gene matches. CDR3 in DNA: TGTGCCATCAGTTCAGGACTAGCGGGAGGAGGGTACGAGCAGTACTTC. Amino acid sequence: CAISSGLAGGGYEQYF.

This clone was recorded once. This chain connects TRBV6-5 to TRBJ2-5; D possibly matches TRBD1 or TRBD2 (5 bases each). CDR3 length equals 14 residues. Trimming shortened V by 4 bases and J by 1 base, and 10 bases separated the two germline ends. The V gene's germline CDR1 is MNHEY and CDR2 SVGAGI. CDR3 in amino acids: CASSSGLFQETQYF. DNA for the CDR3: TGTGCCAGCAGTTCGGGGCTCTTCCAAGAGACCCAGTACTTC.

The chain joins TRBV2 to TRBJ2-7, with D possibly being TRBD2 (5 bases). V was shortened by 7 bases and J by 2 bases, with 15 bases between the two germline ends. This CDR3 has 14 amino acids. Germline values: CDR1 SNHLY, CDR2 FYNNEI. CDR3 in DNA: TGTGCCAGCACCCCTCTGAGGCGGGCCTACGAGCAGTACTTC. It translates to CASTPLRRAYEQYF.

In this sample, this clone turned up once. In DNA, the CDR3 is TGTGCCACCAGCAGAGATCGGTACGAGCAGTACTTC. Translated, it gives CATSRDRYEQYF. This rearrangement joins TRBV15 to TRBJ2-7; D is unclear. The CDR3 runs to 12 residues. The germline V gene has CDR1 LNHNV and CDR2 YYDKDF (reference sequence). The V gene lost 0 bases and the J gene lost 4 bases, with 4 bases spanning the gap.

The chain recombines TRBV11-2 with TRBJ2-1; D is unresolved. Per germline, CDR1 SGHAT and CDR2 FQNNGV. The CDR3 loop spans 16 amino acids. The germline V and J ends were trimmed by 5 bases and 8 bases, with 22 bases remaining between them. The chain's CDR3 is CASSQLLRLPWDEQFF. The CDR3 DNA reads as TGTGCCAGCAGCCAACTACTTCGACTTCCCTGGGATGAGCAGTTCTTC.

This chain joins TRBV13 and TRBJ1-1, with D uncertain. Germline loops: CDR1 PRHDT, CDR2 FYEKMQ (reference sequence). Deletions cut 6 bases from V and 5 bases from J, with 10 bases between. This CDR3 is 12 amino acids long. CDR3 protein: CASSSFRTEAFF. The CDR3 DNA is TGTGCCAGCAGTTCCTTTAGGACTGAAGCTTTCTTT.

The chain carries TRBV9 and TRBJ1-3, with D hard to call. Trimming left V 0 bases short and J 4 bases short, with 5 bases between. Per the germline V gene, CDR1 is SGDLS and CDR2 is YYNGEE. CDR3 length: 13 residues. The CDR3 loop reads CASSVDRGNTIYF. The CDR3 DNA follows: TGTGCCAGCAGCGTAGACCGAGGAAACACCATATATTTT.

The chain is built from TRBV19 and TRBJ2-2, with TRBD1 matching 10 bases. This CDR3 has 15 amino acids. V dropped 3 bases and J dropped 4; count of bases not matched to a gene: 2. The germline gives CDR1 LNHDA, CDR2 SQIVND (reference sequence). CDR3 sequence: CASSIGTGVTGELFF. CDR3 nucleotide sequence: TGTGCCAGTAGTATCGGGACAGGGGTCACCGGGGAGCTGTTTTTT.

This sequence joins TRBV7-9 and TRBJ1-1, with D possibly matching TRBD1 (5 bases). With 2 bases removed from V and 1 base from J, the gap between germline ends came to 8 bases. Per the germline V gene, CDR1 is SEHNR and CDR2 is FQNEAQ (reference sequence). This CDR3 is 14 amino acids long. CDR3 amino acids: CASSLTGSNTEAFF. CDR3 nucleotide sequence: TGTGCCAGCAGCTTAACAGGATCGAACACTGAAGCTTTCTTT.

J is TRBJ2-1 and V is TRBV7-9; D may be TRBD2 (6 bases). Germline V gene data show CDR1 as SEHNR and CDR2 as FQNEAQ (reference sequence). The germline V and J ends were trimmed by 3 bases and 6 bases, with 18 bases remaining between them. CDR3 length: 16 amino acids. CDR3 bases: TGTGCCAGCAGCTTTCTAGCGACAGCCTTCTCCAATGAGCAGTTCTTC. Its translation: CASSFLATAFSNEQFF. Variable domain in full (rest from reference TRBV7-9 and TRBJ2-1): DTGVSQNPRHKITKRGQNVTFRCDPISEHNRLYWYRQTLGQGPEFLTYFQNEAQLEKSRLLSDRFSAERPKGSFSTLEIQRTEQGDSAMYLCASSFLATAFSNEQFFGPGTRLTVL.

The chain carries TRBV25-1 and TRBJ2-1; D uncertain. The V and J ends lost 0 bases and 0 bases respectively, with 3 bases between them. Germline V gene data show CDR1 as MGHDK and CDR2 as SYGVNS. CDR3 length: 14 residues. The CDR3 here is CASSEYASYNEQFF. CDR3 in DNA: TGTGCCAGCAGTGAATATGCCTCCTACAATGAGCAGTTCTTC.

This clone appeared a few times. This chain links TRBV4-1 with TRBJ1-5, with 9 bases aligning to TRBD1. The CDR3 is made up of 14 amino acids. J lost 5 bases, V lost 4 bases, and 3 bases had no gene match. Germline V CDR1 and CDR2: MGHRA, YSYEKL. CDR3 nucleotides: TGCGCCAGCAGCCCTCGGACAGGGGATCAGCCCCAGCATTTT. Its translation is CASSPRTGDQPQHF.

The gene calls are TRBV19 and TRBJ1-5; 7 bases map to TRBD1. The CDR3 is 15 amino acids. The germline gives CDR1 LNHDA, CDR2 SQIVND (reference sequence). V was clipped by 2 bases and J by 5 bases; unmatched bases: 6. DNA of the CDR3: TGTGCCAGTAGTATATTAGGAGGGGGCCATCAGCCCCAGCATTTT. This sequence encodes CASSILGGGHQPQHF.

V gene TRBV7-9 combines with J gene TRBJ2-2; D is perhaps TRBD1 (6 bases). This CDR3 region has 14 residues. CDR1 SEHNR and CDR2 FQNEAQ come from the germline V gene (reference sequence). The germline V and J ends were trimmed by 4 bases and 1 base, with 7 bases remaining between them. The CDR3 nucleotides are TGTGCCAGCAGCTCACAGGGGAACACCGGGGAGCTGTTTTTT. Encoded protein: CASSSQGNTGELFF.

The chain carries TRBV27 and TRBJ1-1; D not certain. V was shortened by 1 base and J by 3 bases, with 15 bases between the two germline ends. Germline V gene lookup returns CDR1 MNHEY and CDR2 SMNVEV (reference sequence). This CDR3 is built from 16 residues. In DNA, the CDR3 is TGTGCCAGCAGTTTATGGGCAGGAACCGCCTACACTGAAGCTTTCTTT. Translating it yields CASSLWAGTAYTEAFF.